Below are 30 T cell receptor beta chains sequenced from a single sample in a study of OX40 agonist ivuxolimab in advanced cancers. TCRdb keeps only in-frame clones here, not all; method: immunoSEQ multiplex PCR. Of more than 65,000 clones in the sample, around 88% were seen once. The input for sequencing was CD4+ or CD8+ T cells sorted from blood, taken in a trial of the OX40 agonist ivuxolimab. Every receptor here comes from an adult with an advanced solid tumor such as melanoma, head and neck, liver or kidney cancer.

The rearrangement uses TRBV5-6 and TRBJ2-1, with D possibly TRBD1 on 6 matching bases. This CDR3 is built from 12 residues. The V and J ends lost 4 bases and 7 bases respectively, with 9 bases between them. CDR1 and CDR2 (germline): SGHDT, YYEEEE. CDR3 nucleotides: TGTGCCAGCAGCAGCGACAGGAATGAGCAGTTCTTC. Translated: CASSSDRNEQFF.

The rearrangement uses TRBV15 and TRBJ1-3; no reliable D call. From germline, CDR1 is LNHNV and CDR2 YYDKDF (reference sequence). V dropped 5 bases and J dropped 6 bases, with 20 bases sitting between them. There are 16 residues in the CDR3. The CDR3 DNA sequence: TGTGCCACCAGCTCGCACCGAGGAGTCTCAGAAAACACCATATATTTT. Translated, it gives CATSSHRGVSENTIYF.

The chain uses TRBV5-1 and TRBJ1-4; D uncertain. The ends were cut back, 2 bases at V and 0 bases at J, with 8 bases in the middle. The CDR3 sequence is 15 residues long. The germline CDR1 and CDR2 sequences are SGHRS and YFSETQ. Here the CDR3 DNA reads TGCGCCAGCAGCTTTTCGATTGCAACTAATGAAAAACTGTTTTTT. Its translation is CASSFSIATNEKLFF.

The chain uses TRBV5-4 and TRBJ2-3; D not certain. V was clipped by 1 base and J by 1 base, with 7 bases between them. Germline loops: CDR1 SGHNT, CDR2 YYREEE (reference sequence). The CDR3 has 14 residues. For the CDR3, the DNA is TGTGCCAGCAGCTTGAAGACGGGCACAGATACGCAGTATTTT. Amino acid sequence: CASSLKTGTDTQYF. The variable domain in full, with the rest retrieved from reference TRBV5-4 and TRBJ2-3, is ETGVTQSPTHLIKTRGQQVTLRCSSQSGHNTVSWYQQALGQGPQFIFQYYREEENGRGNFPPRFSGLQFPNYSSELNVNALELDDSALYLCASSLKTGTDTQYFGPGTRLTVL.

The V call is TRBV19, the J call TRBJ1-5; D not certain. Looked up from germline, CDR1 is LNHDA and CDR2 is SQIVND (reference sequence). V shed 2 bases and J shed 4 bases, with 9 bases lying between them. This CDR3 contains 14 residues. CDR3 DNA: TGTGCCAGTAGTATAAACAGAGATAATCAGCCCCAGCATTTT. Residues: CASSINRDNQPQHF.

Notes on this clone: The same CDR3 also results from other DNA sequences found in this sample. V is TRBV5-6 and J is TRBJ2-5, with TRBD2 identical over 12 bases. Germline values: CDR1 SGHDT, CDR2 YYEEEE. After removal of 4 bases from V and 2 bases from J, the junction contained 3 bases not matched to a gene. The length of the CDR3 is 15 residues. The CDR3 DNA sequence: TGTGCCAGCAGCCTGACTAGCGGGGGACAAGAGACCCAGTACTTC. Its protein product is CASSLTSGGQETQYF.

The chain recombines TRBV6-4 with TRBJ1-1; TRBD1 aligns across 7 bases. J lost 7 bases, V lost 4 bases, and 6 bases had no gene match. This CDR3 has 13 residues. Germline CDR1 is MRHNA and CDR2 is SNTAGT. This CDR3 is CASSAKQGFEAFF. The CDR3 region has the DNA TGTGCCAGCAGTGCTAAACAGGGGTTTGAAGCTTTCTTT.

V and J are TRBV23-1 and TRBJ2-2; tentatively, D is TRBD1 (6 bases). TRBV23-1 is noted as an ORF with a role that remains uncertain. CDR3 size: 16 residues. V lost 7 bases and J 4 bases, leaving 19 bases between the germline ends. CDR3 DNA: TGCGCCAGCACTCCCCCAGCAGGGGCGGTCACCGGGGAGCTGTTTTTT. Protein: CASTPPAGAVTGELFF.

This clone was observed once. The V gene is TRBV18, the J gene TRBJ1-1; D unresolved. V was cut by 3 bases and J by 3 bases, with 8 bases left in between. Germline V lookup: CDR1 KGHSH, CDR2 LQKENI. The CDR3 is 13 amino acids. The CDR3 spells CASSPEGDTEAFF. The CDR3 region has the DNA TGTGCCAGCTCACCGGAGGGAGACACTGAAGCTTTCTTT.

The chain carries TRBV18 and TRBJ1-2; D is possibly TRBD1 (5 bases). CDR3 length equals 15 residues. The V and J ends lost 0 bases and 2 bases respectively, with 10 bases between them. Germline-derived CDR1 and CDR2 are KGHSH and LQKENI. The CDR3 loop is CASSPPAGRNYGYTF. The CDR3 bases are TGTGCCAGCTCACCACCCGCGGGACGGAACTATGGCTACACCTTC.

This clone occurred a few times. The V call is TRBV6-1, the J call TRBJ1-5; D ambiguous. The germline V gene has CDR1 MNHNS and CDR2 SASEGT. The CDR3 runs 11 residues. The V end was cut by 2 bases, the J end by 6 bases, with 2 bases between. The CDR3 nucleotides read TGTGCCAGCAGTGAATTTCAGCCCCAGCATTTT. This gives the protein CASSEFQPQHF.

V gene TRBV7-9 combines with J gene TRBJ2-1; 9 positions match TRBD1. Germline V gene data show CDR1 as SEHNR and CDR2 as FQNEAQ (reference sequence). This CDR3 spans 17 amino acids. Trimming cost V 5 bases and J 8 bases; bases outside gene matches: 16. The CDR3: CASSPDVGDRVIDEQFF. DNA for the CDR3: TGTGCCAGCAGCCCGGACGTAGGGGACAGGGTTATAGATGAGCAGTTCTTC. Using reference TRBV7-9 and TRBJ2-1 for the parts outside the CDR3, the full variable domain is DTGVSQNPRHKITKRGQNVTFRCDPISEHNRLYWYRQTLGQGPEFLTYFQNEAQLEKSRLLSDRFSAERPKGSFSTLEIQRTEQGDSAMYLCASSPDVGDRVIDEQFFGPGTRLTVL.

This chain links TRBV2 with TRBJ2-5; D is perhaps TRBD2 (5 bases). Trimming cost V 6 bases and J 4 bases, with 9 bases left between them. Germline loops: CDR1 SNHLY, CDR2 FYNNEI. The length of the CDR3 is 12 residues. This CDR3 reads CASSGLGETQYF. CDR3 in DNA: TGTGCCAGCAGCGGACTCGGAGAGACCCAGTACTTC.

The J gene is TRBJ1-3, the V gene TRBV6-1; 9 positions match TRBD1. The V gene's germline CDR1 is MNHNS and CDR2 SASEGT. This CDR3 contains 15 residues. V shed 0 bases, J shed 5 bases, and the junction held 2 bases outside the gene matches. CDR3 DNA sequence: TGTGCCAGCAGTGAAGCGGGGACAGGGCGAAACACCATATATTTT. Encoded protein: CASSEAGTGRNTIYF.

This clone has just one count. The chain joins TRBV19 to TRBJ2-1; D is uncertain. This CDR3 spans 12 amino acids. Deletions cut 3 bases from V and 6 bases from J, with 6 bases between. CDR1 and CDR2 from the germline V gene are LNHDA and SQIVND (reference sequence). As DNA, the CDR3 is TGTGCCAGTAGTATGAGTCCCAATGAGCAGTTCTTC. Amino acid sequence: CASSMSPNEQFF.

J is TRBJ2-1 and V is TRBV30, with TRBD2 identical over 11 bases. The V gene end was trimmed by 2 bases and the J gene end by 10 bases; junction bases not matched to a gene: 13. The germline V gene encodes CDR1 GTSNPN and CDR2 SVGIG (reference sequence). The CDR3 sequence is 16 residues long. CDR3 DNA: TGTGCCTGGAGTCCTCTCTCTAGCGGGGGGAAGAGGGAGCAGTTCTTC. Translation: CAWSPLSSGGKREQFF.

J is TRBJ1-1 and V is TRBV7-2; 8 bases are shared with TRBD1. Germline CDR1 and CDR2: SGHTA and FQGNSA. V dropped 3 bases and J dropped 0; count of bases not matched to a gene: 3. The CDR3 is made up of 15 amino acids. CDR3 coding DNA: TGTGCCAGCAGCTTGGGGACAGGCCTGAACACTGAAGCTTTCTTT. Amino acids: CASSLGTGLNTEAFF.

V gene TRBV10-3 combines with J gene TRBJ1-2; 8 nucleotides align to TRBD1. The CDR3 has 15 residues. Germline V CDR1 and CDR2: ENHRY, SYGVKD. Trimming removed 6 bases from V and 1 base from J; junction bases left unmatched: 7. CDR3 bases: TGTGCCATCAGCCCGGACAGGGTCGATAACTATGGCTACACCTTC. It yields the protein CAISPDRVDNYGYTF.

The chain links TRBV19 to TRBJ1-1, with TRBD1 matching over 8 bases. Germline lookup yields CDR1 LNHDA and CDR2 SQIVND (reference sequence). This CDR3 spans 10 amino acids. The junction had 5 bases not matched to a gene; V was cut back by 9 bases and J by 11 bases. Here the CDR3 reads CASAQGEAFF. CDR3 DNA sequence: TGTGCCAGCGCACAGGGGGAGGCTTTCTTT.

About this clone itself: At one end, the junction sequence differs from germline, possibly due to a read error. The V gene is TRBV15, the J gene TRBJ2-1; the match to TRBD2 covers 7 bases. The CDR3 runs 19 residues. Germline values: CDR1 LNHNV, CDR2 YYDKDF (reference sequence). The CDR3 sequence: CATSRDVGRLADNYNGQFF. The CDR3 DNA sequence: TGTGCCACCAGCAGAGACGTGGGGAGGCTAGCGGACAACTACAATGGGCAGTTCTTC.

The CDR3 spells CSVGAMTGKAEAFF. The CDR3 nucleotides are TGCAGCGTTGGAGCAATGACGGGAAAGGCTGAAGCTTTCTTT. The V gene is TRBV29-1, the J gene TRBJ1-1; D is unclear. Germline V CDR1 and CDR2: SQVTM, ANQGSEA. The CDR3 is made up of 14 amino acids. V lost 4 bases, J lost 6 bases, and 18 bases lay in between.

The chain is built from TRBV28 and TRBJ1-5; tentatively, D is TRBD1 (6 bases). The CDR3 has 12 residues. Germline lookup yields CDR1 MDHEN and CDR2 SYDVKM. Trimming took off 10 bases at V and 7 bases at J, with 14 bases between the two ends. The CDR3 protein is CAIRGVGQPQHF. In DNA, the CDR3 is TGTGCCATAAGGGGGGTGGGGCAGCCCCAGCATTTT.

The chain carries TRBV19 and TRBJ1-6; 7 bases match TRBD1. The CDR3 totals 15 residues. V shed 5 bases and J 7 bases; nucleotides not matched to a gene: 8. CDR1 LNHDA and CDR2 SQIVND come from the germline V gene (reference sequence). CDR3 amino acids: CASSGQGTVNSPLHF. CDR3 in DNA: TGTGCCAGTAGTGGCCAGGGGACAGTAAATTCACCCCTCCACTTT.

J is TRBJ2-2 and V is TRBV12-5, with D tentatively TRBD2 (6 bases). Trimming took off 7 bases at V and 6 bases at J, with 15 bases between the two ends. The CDR3 has 14 amino acids. Germline V CDR1 and CDR2: LGHNT, FRNRAP. CDR3 in amino acids: CASAEEGAAGELFF. The CDR3 DNA reads TGTGCTAGTGCCGAGGAGGGAGCGGCCGGGGAGCTGTTTTTT.

The CDR3 DNA reads as TGTGCCAGTAGCCCTAGGGGTCGGGGGAATGAAAAACTGTTTTTT. This translates into CASSPRGRGNEKLFF. The chain recombines TRBV19 with TRBJ1-4; maybe TRBD1 (5 bases). This CDR3 is built from 15 residues. Looked up from germline, CDR1 is LNHDA and CDR2 is SQIVND (reference sequence). The V end was cut by 6 bases, the J end by 5 bases, with 16 bases between.

The V gene is TRBV5-1, the J gene TRBJ1-6, with TRBD1 matching over 8 bases. The ends lost 2 bases at V and 6 bases at J; junction bases unmatched: 13. This CDR3 comprises 18 residues. Germline V gene data show CDR1 as SGHRS and CDR2 as YFSETQ. The CDR3 region is CASSFGFQQGVGNSPLHF. The DNA for the CDR3 is TGCGCCAGCAGCTTTGGGTTCCAACAGGGGGTTGGTAATTCACCCCTCCACTTT.

Note on this clone: The identical CDR3 is also encoded by other nucleotide sequences in the sample. J is TRBJ2-5 and V is TRBV19, with D perhaps TRBD1 or TRBD2 (5 bases each). The CDR3 runs 14 residues. Germline lookup yields CDR1 LNHDA and CDR2 SQIVND (reference sequence). Trimming took 1 base from V and 2 from J, leaving 8 bases between them. CDR3 bases: TGTGCCAGTAGTATAGGGGGCGGGCAAGAGACCCAGTACTTC. Amino acids: CASSIGGGQETQYF. Complete variable domain (other parts from reference TRBV19 and TRBJ2-5): DGGITQSPKYLFRKEGQNVTLSCEQNLNHDAMYWYRQDPGQGLRLIYYSQIVNDFQKGDIAEGYSVSREKKESFPLTVTSAQKNPTAFYLCASSIGGGQETQYFGPGTRLLVL.

The rearrangement joins TRBV7-8 to TRBJ2-7, with TRBD2 identical over 9 bases. This CDR3 has 18 amino acids. Germline V gene lookup returns CDR1 SGHVS and CDR2 FQNEAQ. The V segment lost 4 bases and the J segment 6 bases; nucleotides outside the gene matches: 19. The CDR3 spells CASSSGWSAGGPLGEQYF. CDR3 nucleotides: TGTGCCAGCAGCTCCGGGTGGAGCGCGGGGGGGCCCCTCGGCGAGCAGTACTTC.

The V gene is TRBV5-1, the J gene TRBJ1-1; 8 bases are a match to TRBD1. Germline loops: CDR1 SGHRS, CDR2 YFSETQ. Trimming took 5 bases from V and 3 from J; bases not matched to a gene: 3. The CDR3 consists of 13 residues. In nucleotides, the CDR3 is TGCGCCAGCAGTAGGGGACAGGACACTGAAGCTTTCTTT. The encoded protein is CASSRGQDTEAFF.

CDR3 sequence (DNA): TGCGCCAGCAGCTTGGCCCGGGGGGCAGCGTTGGAGACCCAGTACTTC. Translating gives CASSLARGAALETQYF. V usage is TRBV5-1 and J usage is TRBJ2-5; TRBD2 might be the D (7 bases). V shed 0 bases and J shed 5 bases, with 17 bases lying between them. The CDR3 totals 16 residues. Germline-derived CDR1 and CDR2 are SGHRS and YFSETQ.